The 14 T cell receptor beta chains listed next were all sequenced from one sample in a study of blood T cell repertoires in COVID-19. Sequencing used immunoSEQ multiplex PCR; TCRdb keeps in-frame clones, though not all of them. Of 60,000 to 85,000 clones listed, roughly nine tenths are singletons. The sequencing sample was made of peripheral blood. The receptors originated from a woman between 50 and 59 years old with active COVID-19.

The chain is built from TRBV4-1 and TRBJ1-4, with D tentatively TRBD1 (5 bases). The CDR3 loop spans 19 amino acids. Per the germline V gene, CDR1 is MGHRA and CDR2 is YSYEKL. The V end was cut by 0 bases, the J end by 0 bases, with 17 bases between. DNA for the CDR3: TGCGCCAGCAGCCAAGATGGGGGGGGGTTTCTCCCAACTAATGAAAAACTGTTTTTT. Translating gives CASSQDGGGFLPTNEKLFF.

The chain is built from TRBV7-6 and TRBJ2-1; D not resolved. Germline V CDR1 and CDR2: SGHVS, FNYEAQ. CDR3 length: 16 amino acids. V lost 5 bases, J lost 0 bases, and 14 bases lay in between. DNA of the CDR3: TGTGCCAGCAGCACGATTGGTGCGAGCTCCTACAATGAGCAGTTCTTC. Protein: CASSTIGASSYNEQFF.

Worth noting for this clone: At one end the junction does not follow the germline gene, possibly because of a read error. The chain combines TRBV10-3 with TRBJ2-7; perhaps TRBD2 as D (5 bases). This CDR3 has 17 residues. Germline CDR1 reads ENHRY; CDR2 reads SYGVKD. CDR3 loop: CAISAGYGVEVSDEQYF. CDR3 bases: TGTGCCATCAGTGCGGGGTACGGGGTAGAGGTCTCCGACGAGCAGTACTTC.

Only a few counts were recorded for this clone. The chain is built from TRBV7-2 and TRBJ2-3, with 11 bases aligning to TRBD2. This CDR3 is 16 amino acids long. Trimming took 2 bases from V and 3 from J; bases not matched to a gene: 4. Germline V gives CDR1 SGHTA, CDR2 FQGNSA. CDR3 in amino acids: CASSLSLAGGTDTQYF. In DNA form, the CDR3 reads TGTGCCAGCAGCTTAAGTCTAGCGGGAGGTACAGATACGCAGTATTTT.

The rearrangement links TRBV27 to TRBJ2-2; the match to TRBD2 covers 12 bases. The CDR3 runs to 20 residues. Germline CDR1 is MNHEY and CDR2 is SMNVEV (reference sequence). Germline trimming cut 5 bases from V and 11 bases from J; bases unmatched to any gene: 24. This CDR3 reads CASSPILRLLAGGAGGELFF. CDR3 DNA sequence: TGTGCCAGCAGTCCGATATTAAGACTACTAGCGGGAGGTGCCGGGGGCGAGCTGTTTTTT.

The chain uses TRBV5-1 and TRBJ2-2; 8 bases are shared with TRBD2. CDR3 length equals 15 residues. V trimming: 6 bases; J trimming: 6 bases; junction bases outside the gene matches: 10. Per germline, CDR1 SGHRS and CDR2 YFSETQ. CDR3 nucleotide sequence: TGCGCCAGCACCGGGGGGGACTGGACGTCCGGGGAGCTGTTTTTT. Translating gives CASTGGDWTSGELFF. Supplemented by reference TRBV5-1 and TRBJ2-2, the full variable domain reads KAGVTQTPRYLIKTRGQQVTLSCSPISGHRSVSWYQQTPGQGLQFLFEYFSETQRNKGNFPGRFSGRQFSNSRSEMNVSTLELGDSALYLCASTGGDWTSGELFFGEGSRLTVL.

The rearrangement links TRBV14 to TRBJ1-4, with 7 positions matching TRBD1. J lost 1 base, V lost 5 bases, and 7 bases had no gene match. CDR1 and CDR2 from the germline V gene are SGHDN and FVKESK. This CDR3 is 16 amino acids long. The CDR3 coding sequence is TGTGCCAGCAGCTCCCGACAGGGTGGAACTAATGAAAAACTGTTTTTT. Its protein is CASSSRQGGTNEKLFF.

The chain uses TRBV7-9 and TRBJ2-2; D may be TRBD2 (6 bases). CDR1 and CDR2 (germline): SEHNR, FQNEAQ (reference sequence). V lost 8 bases and J lost 0, with 10 bases in between. The CDR3 length is 14 residues. The CDR3 DNA sequence: TGTGCCAGCCGCAGCGGGTCGAACACCGGGGAGCTGTTTTTT. Amino acids: CASRSGSNTGELFF.

J is TRBJ2-1 and V is TRBV18, with 7 bases identical to TRBD2. The CDR3 loop spans 17 amino acids. The germline V gene encodes CDR1 KGHSH and CDR2 LQKENI. With 0 bases clipped from V and 9 bases from J, the junction kept 14 bases outside the gene matches. The CDR3 sequence is CASSPPRGSDHFFEQFF. The CDR3, as DNA: TGTGCCAGCTCACCACCTCGCGGGAGTGATCATTTCTTTGAGCAGTTCTTC.

The V gene is TRBV9, the J gene TRBJ2-7, with D tentatively TRBD2 (7 bases). Germline CDR1 reads SGDLS; CDR2 reads YYNGEE. V was pared by 4 bases and J by 2 bases, with 16 bases between. The CDR3 runs to 15 residues. CDR3 DNA: TGTGCCAGCAGCCCCCGGGGAGGGGGGACCTACGAGCAGTACTTC. Residues: CASSPRGGGTYEQYF.

This clone came up a few times. The chain combines TRBV30 with TRBJ2-1, with 8 bases fitting TRBD2. The CDR3 spans 13 residues. V was clipped by 6 bases and J by 1 base; unmatched bases: 2. Germline lookup yields CDR1 GTSNPN and CDR2 SVGIG (reference sequence). CDR3 sequence reads: CACIAGSYNEQFF. In DNA, the CDR3 is TGTGCCTGCATAGCGGGATCCTACAATGAGCAGTTCTTC.

The rearrangement links TRBV6-5 to TRBJ1-1; 7 nucleotides line up with TRBD1. The CDR3 length is 14 residues. Germline assignment: CDR1 MNHEY and CDR2 SVGAGI. The J segment lost 4 bases and the V segment lost 5 bases, leaving 7 bases of the junction unmatched. The CDR3 protein is CASSPGTEGTEAFF. The CDR3 DNA reads as TGTGCCAGCAGTCCCGGGACAGAGGGCACTGAAGCTTTCTTT.

This clone was observed once. The chain couples TRBV7-9 to TRBJ2-1; D gene unclear. Per germline, CDR1 SEHNR and CDR2 FQNEAQ (reference sequence). CDR3 length: 11 amino acids. V dropped 4 bases and J dropped 9 bases, with 7 bases sitting between them. The CDR3 DNA follows: TGTGCCAGCAGCTCCGTCGTTGAGCAGTTCTTC. Translation gives CASSSVVEQFF.

The V call is TRBV7-8, the J call TRBJ2-2; possibly TRBD1 for D (6 bases). The CDR3 covers 16 residues. Germline CDR1 SGHVS, CDR2 FQNEAQ. The V and J ends lost 4 bases and 5 bases respectively, with 17 bases between them. The CDR3 sequence is CASSSTETGRTGELFF. For the CDR3, the DNA is TGTGCCAGCAGCTCTACGGAGACAGGAAGAACCGGGGAGCTGTTTTTT.